One and the same sample provided the 20 T cell receptor beta chains below, sequenced in a study of cytomegalovirus exposure and HLA in healthy donors. The PCR contained 60 Vbeta and 13 Jbeta primers. Profiling relied on immunoSEQ multiplex PCR, and the TCRdb table lists in-frame clones only, not all of them. The sample lists about 190,000 clones, approximately 81% occurring once. Material for sequencing was PBMCs. The receptor set was obtained from a boy under 18 in good health and CMV-seronegative.

V usage is TRBV6-1 and J usage is TRBJ2-7; 10 bases are shared with TRBD2. The CDR3 has 15 residues. Trimming cost V 8 bases and J 7 bases; bases outside gene matches: 14. CDR1 and CDR2 (germline): MNHNS, SASEGT. Here the CDR3 DNA reads TGTGCCAGCGGGGGGGAGCGGGAGGGCCAGGAGGAGCAGTACTTC. This gives the protein CASGGEREGQEEQYF.

The rearrangement uses TRBV27 and TRBJ2-7, with 7 bases lining up with TRBD1. Germline CDR1 and CDR2: MNHEY and SMNVEV (reference sequence). Unmatched junction bases numbered 3, after V lost 6 bases and J lost 7 bases. There are 11 residues in the CDR3. The CDR3 nucleotides are TGTGCCAGCAGCACGACAGGGGAGCAGTACTTC. Encoded protein: CASSTTGEQYF.

J is TRBJ1-6 and V is TRBV6-5; no reliable D call. V was trimmed by 0 bases and J by 9 bases, leaving 15 bases between them. The length of the CDR3 is 16 residues. Germline V gene sequence: CDR1 MNHEY, CDR2 SVGAGI. The CDR3 reads CASSYSPVSERSPLHF. CDR3 bases: TGTGCCAGCAGTTACTCCCCGGTTAGCGAGCGTTCACCCCTCCACTTT.

The chain couples TRBV14 to TRBJ1-2; a possible D gene is TRBD1 (5 bases). The CDR3 has 14 residues. V shed 2 bases and J shed 3 bases, with 10 bases lying between them. The germline V gene encodes CDR1 SGHDN and CDR2 FVKESK. CDR3 sequence reads: CASSQITGDYGYTF. In DNA form, the CDR3 reads TGTGCCAGCAGCCAAATAACGGGGGACTATGGCTACACCTTC. Complete variable domain (other parts from reference TRBV14 and TRBJ1-2): EAGVTQFPSHSVIEKGQTVTLRCDPISGHDNLYWYRRVMGKEIKFLLHFVKESKQDESGMPNNRFLAERTGGTYSTLKVQPAELEDSGVYFCASSQITGDYGYTFGSGTRLTVV.

The chain combines TRBV27 with TRBJ1-1, with 8 bases that match TRBD1. Germline V lookup: CDR1 MNHEY, CDR2 SMNVEV (reference sequence). The CDR3 spans 18 residues. V dropped 5 bases and J dropped 4; count of bases not matched to a gene: 18. Written as DNA, the CDR3 is TGTGCCAGCAGTCGAAACCACTTACAGGGGGAAACGGGCACTGAAGCTTTCTTT. Translating gives CASSRNHLQGETGTEAFF.

The chain joins TRBV4-1 to TRBJ2-2; perhaps TRBD2 as D (5 bases). CDR3 length: 14 residues. The V and J ends lost 2 bases and 7 bases respectively, with 11 bases between them. Germline CDR1 is MGHRA and CDR2 is YSYEKL. The CDR3 region has the DNA TGCGCCAGCAGCCAAATCGGGGAAGTCGGGGAGCTGTTTTTT. This codes for CASSQIGEVGELFF.

The rearrangement joins TRBV7-3 to TRBJ2-1, with D possibly TRBD2 on 6 matching bases. CDR3 size: 15 residues. Germline CDR1 and CDR2: SGHTA and FQGTGA. With 5 bases removed from V and 7 bases from J, the gap between germline ends came to 18 bases. The CDR3 is CASSLDPGLPNEQFF. The DNA of the CDR3 is TGTGCCAGCAGCCTGGACCCGGGACTTCCAAATGAGCAGTTCTTC.

This sequence joins TRBV2 and TRBJ1-2, with TRBD1 identical over 10 bases. Trimming took 5 bases from V and 6 from J; bases not matched to a gene: 3. The CDR3 contains 13 residues. Germline CDR1 reads SNHLY; CDR2 reads FYNNEI. CDR3 DNA sequence: TGTGCCAGCAGTATGACAGGGGGCAATGGCTACACCTTC. Protein: CASSMTGGNGYTF.

This sequence joins TRBV5-5 and TRBJ2-3; 7 positions agree with TRBD1. The CDR3 is 14 residues long. From germline, CDR1 is SGHKS and CDR2 YYEKEE (reference sequence). The V and J ends lost 9 bases and 2 bases, in that order; junction bases with no gene match: 9. The CDR3 protein is CANYGDRVTDTQYF. In DNA, the CDR3 is TGTGCCAATTACGGCGACAGGGTCACAGATACGCAGTATTTT.

The chain carries TRBV11-2 and TRBJ2-2, with D perhaps TRBD1 (6 bases). The CDR3 totals 15 residues. Per germline, CDR1 SGHAT and CDR2 FQNNGV. V dropped 4 bases and J dropped 2 bases, with 11 bases sitting between them. CDR3 region: CASSSLQGNTGELFF. CDR3 coding DNA: TGTGCCAGCAGCTCCCTACAGGGAAACACCGGGGAGCTGTTTTTT.

The chain combines TRBV6-4 with TRBJ2-1, with 7 bases aligning to TRBD1. J gave up 0 bases and V 5 bases, and 1 base lay outside the gene matches. There are 14 residues in the CDR3. The V gene's germline CDR1 is MRHNA and CDR2 SNTAGT. DNA of the CDR3: TGTGCCAGCAGTAGGGACAGCTCCTACAATGAGCAGTTCTTC. As protein: CASSRDSSYNEQFF.

V usage is TRBV28 and J usage is TRBJ1-4; 8 positions match TRBD1. Germline V gene data show CDR1 as MDHEN and CDR2 as SYDVKM. CDR3 length: 18 residues. J was trimmed by 7 bases and V by 3 bases; bases with no gene match: 16. CDR3 sequence reads: CASSFDNPGLGTGEKLFF. In nucleotides, the CDR3 is TGTGCCAGCAGTTTTGATAACCCGGGCCTCGGGACAGGTGAAAAACTGTTTTTT.

The J gene is TRBJ2-3, the V gene TRBV10-3; 10 nucleotides align to TRBD1. The CDR3 is 14 amino acids. Trimming cost V 4 bases and J 3 bases; bases outside gene matches: 1. Germline loops: CDR1 ENHRY, CDR2 SYGVKD. CDR3 nucleotide sequence: TGTGCCATCAGTGGACAGGGGGCTACAGATACGCAGTATTTT. Amino acids: CAISGQGATDTQYF.

The chain employs TRBV28 and TRBJ2-1; D is perhaps TRBD1 (6 bases). CDR1 is MDHEN, CDR2 SYDVKM, per germline. The length of the CDR3 is 18 residues. V was shortened by 3 bases and J by 0 bases, with 18 bases between the two germline ends. The CDR3 is CASSFPAEGDISYNEQFF. CDR3 coding DNA: TGTGCCAGCAGTTTCCCGGCAGAGGGGGACATCTCCTACAATGAGCAGTTCTTC.

V is TRBV6-5 and J is TRBJ2-7; 8 bases match TRBD1. V trimming: 6 bases; J trimming: 0 bases; junction bases outside the gene matches: 4. Germline V gene sequence: CDR1 MNHEY, CDR2 SVGAGI. This CDR3 contains 14 residues. CDR3: CASRTGEFSYEQYF. The DNA of the CDR3 is TGTGCCAGCAGGACAGGGGAATTCTCCTACGAGCAGTACTTC.

The V call is TRBV2, the J call TRBJ2-7, with D unresolved. The V gene's germline CDR1 is SNHLY and CDR2 FYNNEI. The CDR3 contains 13 residues. Trimming stripped 3 bases from V and 1 base from J, with 7 bases between. The CDR3 sequence: CASSDIRSYEQYF. The CDR3 DNA reads as TGTGCCAGCAGTGATATCAGGTCCTACGAGCAGTACTTC.

This chain connects TRBV2 to TRBJ1-2, with D possibly matching TRBD1 (6 bases). CDR3 length equals 13 residues. Trimming shortened V by 4 bases and J by 8 bases, and 14 bases separated the two germline ends. In germline, CDR1 is SNHLY, CDR2 FYNNEI. The CDR3 loop reads CASSVDRFDGYTF. Here the CDR3 DNA reads TGTGCCAGCAGTGTCGACAGGTTCGACGGCTACACCTTC.

This chain joins TRBV6-6 and TRBJ2-1; D uncertain. V was shortened by 2 bases and J by 8 bases, with 10 bases between the two germline ends. CDR3 length: 13 residues. Per germline, CDR1 MNHNY and CDR2 SVGAGI (reference sequence). The CDR3 DNA sequence: TGTGCCAGCAGTTACAATACTCTTGATGAGCAGTTCTTC. Translated, it gives CASSYNTLDEQFF.

The V call is TRBV18, the J call TRBJ2-5, with TRBD2 identical over 8 bases. Germline V gene data show CDR1 as KGHSH and CDR2 as LQKENI. V lost 6 bases, J lost 1 base, and 10 bases stayed unmatched. CDR3 length: 16 amino acids. For the CDR3, the DNA is TGTGCCAGCTCGCGCCTTCCAACTAGCGGCCAAGAGACCCAGTACTTC. This sequence encodes CASSRLPTSGQETQYF.

The V call is TRBV6-4, the J call TRBJ1-2; 7 nucleotides align to TRBD1. The CDR3 covers 13 residues. The germline V gene encodes CDR1 MRHNA and CDR2 SNTAGT. The V and J ends lost 6 bases and 8 bases, in that order; junction bases with no gene match: 9. The CDR3 reads CASSETGQGGYTF. The CDR3 DNA is TGTGCCAGCAGCGAGACAGGGCAAGGAGGCTACACCTTC.